Here is one T cell receptor (beta chain) with its context. Its antigen is unknown. The sample holds other DNA sequences that translate to the same CDR3. The V end lost 0 bases, the J end lost 8 bases, and 10 bases lay between the germline ends. CDR3 length: 13 amino acids. CDR1 GTSNPN and CDR2 SVGIG come from the germline V gene (reference sequence). This specimen belongs to a study of beta chain features in type 1 diabetes. All of the isolated RNA was reverse transcribed, so expressed TCRB transcripts were sequenced. TCRdb's table, derived via immunoSEQ multiplex PCR, lists solely in-frame clones and lacks some. The table includes nearly 700,000 clones, 10% to 15% detected once. Study observations and caveats: Patients with Type 1 diabetes showed moderately but significantly shorter TCRB CDR3s in all four CD4+ subsets.

Sequencing was carried out using naive CD4+ T cells from blood. This TCR came from a young man with type 1 diabetes. The V call is TRBV30, the J call TRBJ1-4, with D perhaps matching TRBD1 (6 bases). CDR3 protein: CAWSVQGPEKLFF. The CDR3 DNA follows: TGTGCCTGGAGTGTACAGGGTCCCGAAAAACTGTTTTTT.